A selection of T cell receptor beta chains follows, all from one sample in a study of cytomegalovirus exposure and HLA in healthy donors. Assay used: immunoSEQ multiplex PCR; TCRdb lists only in-frame clones, some missing. The sample has 150,000 to 200,000 clones, approximately 96% seen once; the top ten hold approximately 0.97%. The sequenced sample consisted of PBMCs. All receptors derive from a woman younger than 35 in good health and CMV-seronegative. Each CDR3 is given with its conserved first and last residue. D genes are given only for firm matches. A row's size may be missing; if present it is once, few, many or a size class.

TRBV2	TRBJ2-1	TRBD1	15	many	CASRLDRGGYNEQFF	TGTGCCAGCAGACTGGACAGGGGAGGTTACAATGAGCAGTTCTTC
TRBV5-1	TRBJ1-2	NA	15	NA	CASSWRKPGHENYTF	TGCGCCAGCAGCTGGCGGAAACCGGGACACGAAAACTACACCTTC
TRBV7-3	TRBJ2-2	TRBD2	18	NA	CASSPSGLAGGHTGELFF	TGTGCCAGCAGCCCCAGCGGACTAGCGGGGGGCCACACCGGGGAGCTGTTTTTT
TRBV6-1	TRBJ2-3	TRBD2	15	once	CASSGAGGTTDTQYF	TGTGCCAGCAGTGGAGCGGGGGGGACCACAGATACGCAGTATTTT
TRBV9	TRBJ2-1	NA	14	once	CASDQGNPYNEQFF	TGTGCCAGCGATCAGGGGAACCCCTACAATGAGCAGTTCTTC
TRBV6-6	TRBJ2-1	NA	15	once	CASSAVGGARGEQFF	TGTGCCAGCAGTGCCGTAGGGGGGGCCCGAGGTGAGCAGTTCTTC
TRBV18	TRBJ1-1	NA	16	NA	CASSLKQTGWDTEAFF	TGTGCCAGCTCACTAAAACAAACAGGGTGGGACACTGAAGCTTTCTTT
TRBV7-8	TRBJ2-3	TRBD1	20	NA	CASSPAGTGGPSRGTDTQYF	TGTGCCAGCAGCCCGGCCGGGACAGGGGGGCCCAGTCGTGGCACAGATACGCAGTATTTT
TRBV29-1	TRBJ1-1	TRBD1	14	NA	CSVDPTGLSTEAFF	TGCAGCGTTGACCCGACAGGGCTGAGTACTGAAGCTTTCTTT
TRBV11-2	TRBJ2-3	NA	16	NA	CASSRQGQKSTDTQYF	TGTGCCAGCAGCCGACAAGGACAGAAGAGCACAGATACGCAGTATTTT
TRBV2	TRBJ1-2	TRBD1	14	NA	CASSVSGTDYGYTF	TGTGCCAGCAGTGTATCCGGGACAGACTATGGCTACACCTTC
TRBV7-2	TRBJ2-7	TRBD1	16	NA	CASSLAPGQGGYEQYF	TGTGCCAGCAGCTTAGCACCGGGACAGGGGGGGTACGAGCAGTACTTC
TRBV7-9	TRBJ2-2	TRBD2	14	NA	CASSLVGGTGELFF	TGTGCCAGCAGCTTAGTCGGGGGGACCGGGGAGCTGTTTTTT
TRBV29-1	TRBJ1-2	NA	11	NA	CSVDSGDGYTF	TGCAGCGTTGATTCCGGGGATGGCTACACCTTC
TRBV9	TRBJ2-1	TRBD2	15	NA	CASSALAGLSNEQFF	TGTGCCAGCAGCGCACTAGCGGGGCTTAGTAATGAGCAGTTCTTC
TRBV7-9	TRBJ1-5	NA	14	NA	CASSLDAAGQPQHF	TGTGCCAGCAGCTTAGACGCGGCGGGGCAGCCCCAGCATTTT
TRBV5-1	TRBJ2-2	NA	14	NA	CASSLAANTGELFF	TGCGCCAGCAGCTTAGCTGCGAACACCGGGGAGCTGTTTTTT
TRBV6-5	TRBJ1-1	NA	14	once	CASSYSETGKEAFF	TGTGCCAGCAGTTACTCGGAAACAGGGAAAGAAGCTTTCTTT
TRBV2	TRBJ1-4	NA	15	NA	CASSGLSEGLGKLFF	TGTGCCAGCAGTGGACTCAGCGAGGGTTTGGGCAAACTGTTTTTT
TRBV7-6	TRBJ1-5	NA	15	NA	CASSLETGLRQPQHF	TGTGCCAGCAGCTTAGAAACAGGTCTGCGACAGCCCCAGCATTTT
TRBV7-9	TRBJ2-5	NA	13	NA	CASSLRQGETQYF	TGTGCCAGCAGCTTGAGGCAGGGAGAGACCCAGTACTTC
TRBV10-1	TRBJ1-2	NA	17	once	CASSENVKRGLGDGYTF	TGCGCCAGCAGTGAGAACGTTAAACGAGGACTTGGGGATGGCTACACCTTC
TRBV9	TRBJ2-3	NA	13	once	CASSVVSVDTQYF	TGTGCCAGCAGCGTAGTTTCCGTCGATACGCAGTATTTT
TRBV6-5	TRBJ1-5	NA	14	NA	CASSDTRGGQPQHF	TGTGCCAGCAGTGATACAAGGGGAGGGCAGCCCCAGCATTTT
TRBV9	TRBJ1-4	NA	16	once	CASSGQDSATNEKLFF	TGTGCCAGCAGCGGCCAAGACAGCGCAACTAATGAAAAACTGTTTTTT
TRBV6-6	TRBJ2-5	NA	11	NA	CASRSTETQYF	TGTGCCAGCAGGTCTACAGAAACCCAGTACTTC
TRBV5-1	TRBJ2-7	TRBD1	14	NA	CASSPGGQSYEQYF	TGCGCCAGCAGCCCTGGGGGACAGTCCTACGAGCAGTACTTC
TRBV19	TRBJ1-1	TRBD1	14	NA	CASSKQGTNTEAFF	TGTGCCAGTAGTAAACAGGGGACGAACACTGAAGCTTTCTTT
TRBV4-3	TRBJ2-1	NA	15	NA	CASSQVTVSYNEQFF	TGCGCCAGCAGCCAAGTAACAGTTAGTTACAATGAGCAGTTCTTC
TRBV7-3	TRBJ2-1	NA	15	NA	CASSDTRRGYNEQFF	TGTGCCAGCAGCGATACAAGACGAGGTTACAATGAGCAGTTCTTC
TRBV5-1	TRBJ1-1	NA	13	NA	CASSFSVDTEAFF	TGCGCCAGCAGCTTCTCGGTGGACACTGAAGCTTTCTTT
TRBV6-5	TRBJ1-1	TRBD1	15	NA	CASSYGDRPNTEAFF	TGTGCCAGCAGTTACGGGGACAGACCGAACACTGAAGCTTTCTTT
TRBV7-2	TRBJ2-3	TRBD2	14	NA	CASSPGLARDTQYF	TGTGCCAGCAGCCCTGGACTAGCAAGAGATACGCAGTATTTT
TRBV12-2	TRBJ1-6	NA	19	NA	CASRLVGWGRGRGNSPLHF	TGTGCAAGTCGCTTAGTGGGGTGGGGCAGGGGACGGGGAAATTCACCCCTCCACTTT
TRBV6-5	TRBJ1-1	NA	15	NA	CASSYSTRQSTEAFF	TGTGCCAGCAGTTACTCGACCAGACAGAGCACTGAAGCTTTCTTT
TRBV5-4	TRBJ1-2	NA	12	NA	CATQGWDYGYTF	TGTGCCACCCAGGGTTGGGACTATGGCTACACCTTC
TRBV19	TRBJ2-7	TRBD2	15	NA	CASSTRTSGPYEQYF	TGTGCCAGTAGTACACGGACTAGCGGCCCCTACGAGCAGTACTTC